This T cell receptor (beta chain) appears in the sequencing data of a study of blood T cell repertoires in COVID-19. Looking at the study overall: The study drew acute and convalescent COVID-19 samples from the United States, Italy and Spain. PBMCs, B-cell-depleted T cells, or T cells provided the cDNA or gDNA that made up the material.

During active infection, Seattle patients enrolled and were then monitored through disease. TCRdb's copy holds only in-frame clones and misses some; the assay was immunoSEQ multiplex PCR. The data hold more than 300,000 clones, with around nine tenths observed a single time. Deletions cut 8 bases from V and 7 bases from J, with 21 bases between. Germline V gives CDR1 LNHDA, CDR2 SQIVND (reference sequence). There are 15 residues in the CDR3. The sequence came from a woman aged 70-85 years with COVID-19, enrolled during active disease. The V call is TRBV19, the J call TRBJ1-5, with D unresolved. The sequenced sample was peripheral blood. This CDR3 reads CASHPRGGKAQPQHF. The DNA of the CDR3 is TGTGCCAGTCACCCCCGCGGAGGAAAGGCCCAGCCCCAGCATTTT.